Each of the 23 T cell receptor beta chains below was sequenced from the same sample in a study of OX40 agonist ivuxolimab in advanced cancers. Clones were read by immunoSEQ multiplex PCR, and TCRdb kept only the in-frame ones, dropping some. The table records some 50,000 clones, just under 95% of them present only once. The sequenced sample was CD4+ or CD8+ T cells sorted from blood, obtained in a trial of the OX40 agonist ivuxolimab. All receptors derive from an adult with an advanced solid tumor such as melanoma, head and neck, liver or kidney cancer.

This clone is a singleton in its sample. This CDR3 reads CASSLVGDGYTF. Written as DNA, the CDR3 is TGTGCCAGCAGCTTAGTAGGGGATGGCTACACCTTC. The chain combines TRBV7-9 with TRBJ1-2; D perhaps matches TRBD1 (5 bases). CDR1 is SEHNR, CDR2 FQNEAQ, per germline (reference sequence). The CDR3 covers 12 residues. V lost 1 base, J lost 6 bases, and 6 bases lay in between.

The rearrangement uses TRBV6-1 and TRBJ2-1; D unresolved. The CDR3 extends over 14 amino acids. Trimming pared 6 bases from V and 2 bases from J, leaving 11 bases between. CDR1 is MNHNS and CDR2 is SASEGT in the germline V gene. DNA for the CDR3: TGTGCCAGCAGCGGTCCTCCAACCTACAATGAGCAGTTCTTC. Its translation is CASSGPPTYNEQFF.

In DNA form, the CDR3 reads TGTGCCAGCAGCTTGGTGGGCAGCTCTATCACTGAAGCTTTCTTT. Protein: CASSLVGSSITEAFF. V gene TRBV5-6 combines with J gene TRBJ1-1, with D unclear. Germline CDR1 and CDR2: SGHDT and YYEEEE. The germline V and J ends were trimmed by 0 bases and 4 bases, with 13 bases remaining between them. CDR3 length: 15 residues.

This chain uses TRBV4-2 with TRBJ2-1; the D is unclear. The V end was cut by 0 bases, the J end by 7 bases, with 10 bases between. Germline assignment: CDR1 LGHNA and CDR2 YNFKEQ. This CDR3 comprises 14 residues. CDR3 DNA sequence: TGTGCCAGCAGCCAAGACGTGATCTCAAATGAGCAGTTCTTC. It translates to CASSQDVISNEQFF.

Only one count was recorded for this clone. CDR3 DNA sequence: TGTGCCAGCAGCGTTAACAGGGGAGGCAATCAGCCCCAGCATTTT. Residues: CASSVNRGGNQPQHF. The rearrangement links TRBV7-8 to TRBJ1-5, with 7 bases identical to TRBD1. The junction had 6 bases not matched to a gene; V was cut back by 5 bases and J by 2 bases. Germline V gene lookup returns CDR1 SGHVS and CDR2 FQNEAQ. The CDR3 is made up of 15 amino acids.

The J gene is TRBJ2-5, the V gene TRBV5-4; TRBD2 agrees at 9 bases. CDR3 length: 20 amino acids. Looked up from germline, CDR1 is SGHNT and CDR2 is YYREEE (reference sequence). J lost 3 bases, V lost 3 bases, and 21 bases had no gene match. DNA of the CDR3: TGTGCCAGCAGCTCGCCCGAGGATCCGCGGGAGGGCCTAAGGAAAGAGACCCAGTACTTC. Amino acids: CASSSPEDPREGLRKETQYF.

This chain connects TRBV19 to TRBJ2-7, with TRBD2 matching 13 bases. Germline-derived CDR1 and CDR2 are LNHDA and SQIVND (reference sequence). The CDR3 runs to 18 residues. J was trimmed by 2 bases and V by 3 bases; bases with no gene match: 10. The CDR3 nucleotides are TGTGCCAGTAGTATCTCCCCCCGACTAGCGGGAGGAACCTACGAGCAGTACTTC. It encodes CASSISPRLAGGTYEQYF.

CDR3 sequence: CASSPLAAGYTQYF. The DNA for the CDR3 is TGTGCCAGCAGCCCACTAGCGGCGGGCTATACGCAGTATTTT. This chain connects TRBV27 to TRBJ2-3; 8 bases align to TRBD2. The junction had 9 bases not matched to a gene; V was cut back by 6 bases and J by 7 bases. The CDR3 is 14 amino acids. The germline CDR1 and CDR2 sequences are MNHEY and SMNVEV (reference sequence).

This chain uses TRBV29-1 with TRBJ1-1; TRBD1 matches at 9 bases. Germline V gives CDR1 SQVTM, CDR2 ANQGSEA. The CDR3 has 12 amino acids. Trimming cost V 8 bases and J 6 bases; bases outside gene matches: 7. CDR3 coding DNA: TGCAGCACGGGGACAGGGATACCTGAAGCTTTCTTT. Translation gives CSTGTGIPEAFF.

This sequence joins TRBV6-5 and TRBJ2-5; D is ambiguous. The germline V gene has CDR1 MNHEY and CDR2 SVGAGI. The CDR3 loop spans 14 amino acids. Trimming left V 6 bases short and J 4 bases short, with 15 bases between. The CDR3 bases are TGTGCCAGCAGCGGCTCCGGTATGCCAGAGACCCAGTACTTC. Protein sequence: CASSGSGMPETQYF.

V is TRBV27 and J is TRBJ2-1; the D gene is possibly TRBD2 (6 bases). V lost 5 bases to trimming and J lost 3 bases, with 20 bases between them. Germline V lookup: CDR1 MNHEY, CDR2 SMNVEV (reference sequence). The CDR3 has 17 residues. The CDR3 loop reads CASSPIAGDFYYNEQFF. Here the CDR3 DNA reads TGTGCCAGCAGTCCCATTGCCGGGGACTTTTACTACAATGAGCAGTTCTTC.

The chain links TRBV10-3 to TRBJ2-7, with D hard to call. Trimming pared 2 bases from V and 3 bases from J, leaving 8 bases between. This CDR3 has 13 residues. Looked up from germline, CDR1 is ENHRY and CDR2 is SYGVKD. CDR3: CAISERPDYEQYF. The CDR3 DNA reads as TGTGCCATCAGTGAGCGTCCCGACTACGAGCAGTACTTC.

V is TRBV19 and J is TRBJ2-7, with 8 bases matching TRBD1. V shed 5 bases and J 2 bases; nucleotides not matched to a gene: 5. This CDR3 has 14 residues. Germline V gene data show CDR1 as LNHDA and CDR2 as SQIVND (reference sequence). CDR3: CASSAQQGAYEQYF. DNA of the CDR3: TGTGCCAGTAGTGCACAACAGGGGGCCTACGAGCAGTACTTC.

The chain employs TRBV6-1 and TRBJ2-3; 11 bases are a match to TRBD2. The V gene's germline CDR1 is MNHNS and CDR2 SASEGT. The CDR3 spans 14 residues. V lost 3 bases to trimming and J lost 8 bases; unmatched junction nucleotides: 4. CDR3 sequence reads: CASSEPTSGSTQYF. The CDR3, as DNA: TGTGCCAGCAGTGAGCCAACTAGCGGGAGTACGCAGTATTTT.

The CDR3 DNA reads as TGTGCCAGCATCCTACTAGCGGGAAACACCGGGGAGCTGTTTTTT. Its protein is CASILLAGNTGELFF. The V call is TRBV6-6, the J call TRBJ2-2; 10 bases fit TRBD2. This CDR3 is built from 15 residues. The V gene end was trimmed by 7 bases and the J gene end by 2 bases; junction bases not matched to a gene: 4. Germline CDR1 and CDR2: MNHNY and SVGAGI (reference sequence).

V gene TRBV5-1 combines with J gene TRBJ2-3; no firm D call. The V gene lost 4 bases and the J gene lost 4 bases, with 16 bases spanning the gap. CDR1 and CDR2 from the germline V gene are SGHRS and YFSETQ. This CDR3 contains 15 residues. DNA for the CDR3: TGCGCCAGCAGCCTTAAAGGGCTTGAGGCAGATACGCAGTATTTT. Protein sequence: CASSLKGLEADTQYF.

To note about this clone: Sequence at one end of the junction differs from germline and may be a read error. V usage is TRBV5-1 and J usage is TRBJ2-7, with D unclear. Germline values: CDR1 SGHRS, CDR2 YFSETQ. The CDR3 loop spans 11 amino acids. The CDR3 coding sequence is TGCGCCAGCAGCTTCTCCGACGAGCAGTACTTC. As protein: CASSFSDEQYF.

This chain links TRBV19 with TRBJ1-2; D call uncertain. This CDR3 region has 15 residues. Per the germline V gene, CDR1 is LNHDA and CDR2 is SQIVND (reference sequence). Trimming stripped 3 bases from V and 0 bases from J, with 11 bases between. The CDR3 DNA reads TGTGCCAGTAGTATCGATCGGGGATCTAACTATGGCTACACCTTC. Translating gives CASSIDRGSNYGYTF.

The chain has TRBV28 and TRBJ2-7, with 11 positions matching TRBD2. Germline V gene lookup returns CDR1 MDHEN and CDR2 SYDVKM. The junction had 9 bases not matched to a gene; V was cut back by 1 base and J by 7 bases. The CDR3 has 16 amino acids. The CDR3: CASSLLPLAGANEQYF. The CDR3 DNA reads TGTGCCAGCAGTTTATTGCCACTAGCGGGAGCAAATGAGCAGTACTTC. The entire variable domain, with the rest obtained from reference TRBV28 and TRBJ2-7, is as follows: DVKVTQSSRYLVKRTGEKVFLECVQDMDHENMFWYRQDPGLGLRLIYFSYDVKMKEKGDIPEGYSVSREKKERFSLILESASTNQTSMYLCASSLLPLAGANEQYFGPGTRLTVT.

The V call is TRBV27, the J call TRBJ1-1, with D possibly TRBD1 on 5 matching bases. Trimming stripped 1 base from V and 5 bases from J, with 8 bases between. Germline V gene sequence: CDR1 MNHEY, CDR2 SMNVEV (reference sequence). CDR3 length: 13 amino acids. The CDR3 nucleotides are TGTGCCAGCAGTTTATTTTGGGGGACTGAAGCTTTCTTT. This translates into CASSLFWGTEAFF.

The chain employs TRBV7-9 and TRBJ2-7, with a tentative D call TRBD1 (6 bases). CDR3 size: 14 residues. V shed 5 bases and J shed 1 base, with 12 bases lying between them. Germline lookup yields CDR1 SEHNR and CDR2 FQNEAQ (reference sequence). CDR3 nucleotides: TGTGCCAGCAGCCCCCGGGACAAGTCCTACGAGCAGTACTTC. It encodes CASSPRDKSYEQYF.

This rearrangement joins TRBV19 to TRBJ1-1; D uncertain. This CDR3 region has 13 residues. V was shortened by 2 bases and J by 4 bases, with 8 bases between the two germline ends. The germline gives CDR1 LNHDA, CDR2 SQIVND (reference sequence). The CDR3 here is CASSIMSATEAFF. The CDR3, as DNA: TGTGCCAGTAGTATAATGTCGGCCACTGAAGCTTTCTTT.

This chain joins TRBV28 and TRBJ1-1, with 10 bases that match TRBD1. V shed 5 bases and J 3 bases; nucleotides not matched to a gene: 9. Germline CDR1 MDHEN, CDR2 SYDVKM. CDR3 length equals 16 residues. The CDR3 protein is CASSTDRGPLYTEAFF. The DNA of the CDR3 is TGTGCCAGCAGTACCGACAGGGGGCCGTTGTACACTGAAGCTTTCTTT.